This T cell receptor beta chain was sequenced in a study of siplizumab effects on memory and regulatory T cells. General observations from the study: Controls had approximately 26% Treg-derived mappable alloreactive CD4+ clones on average, versus approximately 73% with siplizumab. There were only a minor fraction of alloreactive clones that mapped to unstimulated subsets. Siplizumab brought about a significant reduction in alloreactive sequences traceable to unstimulated CD4+ memory cells.

Germline values: CDR1 MNHEY, CDR2 SMNVEV (reference sequence). This CDR3 contains 14 residues. V was trimmed by 4 bases and J by 9 bases, leaving 19 bases between them. Around 94,000 TCR templates underwent assay in each sample. Sequencing was performed with immunoSEQ multiplex PCR; in TCRdb, only in-frame clones are kept and a portion is missing. The sample records about 91,000 clones, around 97% being singletons. A word on this clone: The antigen remains unidentified.

This TCR came from a human donor in good health. The sequencing sample was made of naive CD4+ T cells sorted from blood. The chain links TRBV27 to TRBJ2-7, with D hard to call. CDR3 sequence: CASSSWLARLRQYF. Written as DNA, the CDR3 is TGTGCCAGCAGTTCGTGGTTGGCCAGGTTGCGGCAGTACTTC.